The following is a T cell receptor (beta chain) sequence with its context. This sample is drawn from a study of blood T cell repertoires in COVID-19. Study details: PBMCs, B-cell-depleted T cells, or T cells were the source of the cDNA or gDNA that made up the material.

Germline CDR1 is SGHRS and CDR2 is YFSETQ. Trimming left V 4 bases short and J 7 bases short, with 21 bases between. The CDR3 is 16 amino acids. Sequencing was performed with immunoSEQ multiplex PCR; in TCRdb, only in-frame clones are kept and a portion is missing. The table has 250,000 to 300,000 clones, 86% seen once. The material sequenced was peripheral blood. The rearrangement uses TRBV5-1 and TRBJ2-1, with a weak D call TRBD1 (5 bases). The source of this sequence is a woman aged 65 to 85 with COVID-19, enrolled during active disease. The CDR3 is CASSAAGLLGSNEQFF. The CDR3 nucleotides read TGCGCCAGCAGCGCAGCAGGGCTCTTAGGTTCGAATGAGCAGTTCTTC.